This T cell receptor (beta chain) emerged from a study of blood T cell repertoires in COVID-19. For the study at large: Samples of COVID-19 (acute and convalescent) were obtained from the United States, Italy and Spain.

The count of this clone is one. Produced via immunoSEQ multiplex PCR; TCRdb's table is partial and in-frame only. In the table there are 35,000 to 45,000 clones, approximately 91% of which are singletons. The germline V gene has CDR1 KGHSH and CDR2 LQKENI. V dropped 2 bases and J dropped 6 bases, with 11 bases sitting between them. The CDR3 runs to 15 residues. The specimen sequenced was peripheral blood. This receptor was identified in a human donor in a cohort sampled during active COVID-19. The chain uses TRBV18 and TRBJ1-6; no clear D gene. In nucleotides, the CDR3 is TGTGCCAGCTCACCATCGAGGGTCCGTAATTCACCCCTCCACTTT. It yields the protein CASSPSRVRNSPLHF. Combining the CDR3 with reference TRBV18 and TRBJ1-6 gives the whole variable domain NAGVMQNPRHLVRRRGQEARLRCSPMKGHSHVYWYRQLPEEGLKFMVYLQKENIIDESGMPKERFSAEFPKEGPSILRIQQVVRGDSAAYFCASSPSRVRNSPLHFGNGTRLTVT.